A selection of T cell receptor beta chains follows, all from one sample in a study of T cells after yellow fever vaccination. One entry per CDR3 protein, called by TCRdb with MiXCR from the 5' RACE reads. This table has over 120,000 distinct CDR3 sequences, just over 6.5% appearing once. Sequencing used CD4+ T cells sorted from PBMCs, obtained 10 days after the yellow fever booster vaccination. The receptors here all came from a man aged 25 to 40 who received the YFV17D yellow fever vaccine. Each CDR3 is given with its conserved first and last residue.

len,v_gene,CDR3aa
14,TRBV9,CASSVTPGSYEQYF
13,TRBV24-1,CATSEPGTDTQYF
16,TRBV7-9,CASSPSGTYSNQPQHF
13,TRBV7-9,CASSKDQDTEAFF
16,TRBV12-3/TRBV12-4,CASSSNRGKSNQPQHF
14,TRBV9,CASSVTPGTNEQFF
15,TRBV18,CASSRGEANTGELFF
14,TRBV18,CASSPPGVPDTQYF
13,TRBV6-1,CASSPDSPYEQYF
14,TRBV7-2,CASSTRQGAGGYTF
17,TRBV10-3,CAINAQAAGGNTGELFF
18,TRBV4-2,CASSQDPAGIAGANVLTF
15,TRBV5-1,CASSLVGSADGPQLF
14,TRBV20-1,CSARGAGVGCEQYF
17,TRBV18,CASSRTSGLTNTGELFF
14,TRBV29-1,CSGLTSGRGAEQYF
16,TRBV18,CASRQGTYLSTDTQYF